These T cell receptor beta chains were read from a single sample in a study of blood T cell repertoires in COVID-19. Using immunoSEQ multiplex PCR, the repertoire was profiled, and TCRdb retains in-frame clones only, with some absent. The sample carries 650,000 to 800,000 clones, about 90% recorded once. Source material: peripheral blood. These receptors were obtained from a woman aged 18-30 years with acute or convalescent COVID-19. Both conserved end residues are part of each CDR3. Each record gives: J gene, V gene, D gene, CDR3 protein. The D gene is left open where the match is weak.

TRBJ1-1 TRBV7-3 . CASSLTHMNTEAFF
TRBJ2-4 TRBV29-1 . CSVAEGQNIQYF
TRBJ1-2 TRBV9 TRBD1 CASSPSGQGPIGYGYTF
TRBJ1-5 TRBV4-1 . CASSPLVAYKGGSNQPQHF
TRBJ1-1 TRBV24-1 . CATSDRRVNTEAFF
TRBJ1-2 TRBV27 TRBD1 CASSFWTGGPGGYTF
TRBJ2-1 TRBV5-1 TRBD1 CASSSGQGNEQFF
TRBJ2-2 TRBV4-1 . CASSPRQDTGELFF
TRBJ2-3 TRBV5-4 . CASSLEQGIDSDTQYF
TRBJ1-6 TRBV2 . CASSARQAVRSPLHF
TRBJ1-2 TRBV19 . CASQLTGFYGYTF